This T cell receptor beta chain was documented in a study of OX40 agonist ivuxolimab in advanced cancers. Whole-study context: An anti-OX40 (CD134) antibody with agonistic activity, ivuxolimab, was administered to patients. Anti-PD-1, anti-PD-L1 or anti-CTLA-4 therapy given earlier was allowed, and 30% to 45% had some.

TCRdb's table, derived via immunoSEQ multiplex PCR, lists solely in-frame clones and lacks some. The repertoire holds approximately 100,000 clones, with just over 90% as singletons. V lost 7 bases and J lost 7, with 10 bases in between. This CDR3 has 12 amino acids. Germline V gene lookup returns CDR1 SNHLY and CDR2 FYNNEI. The chain joins TRBV2 to TRBJ2-2, with TRBD2 as a possible D gene (6 bases). This receptor was taken from an adult with an advanced solid tumor such as melanoma, head and neck, liver or kidney cancer. Specimen: CD4+ or CD8+ T cells sorted from blood, collected in a trial of the OX40 agonist ivuxolimab. Here the CDR3 DNA reads TGTGCCAGCATGGGGGGAGGCGGGGAGCTGTTTTTT. It yields the protein CASMGGGGELFF.